Sequencing of this TCR beta chain was carried out in a study of monozygotic twins with inflammatory bowel disease. Study-level points and caveats: Those with IBD had lower TCRbeta diversity (inverse Simpson) than their healthy co-twins did.

Remarks on this clonotype: Antigen specificity is unknown.

cDNA was made in eight separate reactions per sample. The UMIs carried a 6-nucleotide sample barcode, and they were added by template switching. cDNA encoding TCRalpha and TCRbeta underwent two nested PCRs of about 15 and 9 cycles, each of which was followed by bead purification. No DNA is given; TCRdb re-called the 5' RACE reads and lists each CDR3 protein once. This sample contains over 350,000 distinct CDR3 sequences. The CDR3 has 13 residues. Germline V lookup: CDR1 SGHKS, CDR2 YYEKEE (reference sequence). The sequencing input was blood. The sequence was collected from a human donor with ulcerative colitis or Crohn's disease, or a healthy co-twin of an affected twin (not recorded which). The V and J genes are TRBV5-5 and TRBJ1-2. The chain's CDR3 is CASSSRANYGYTF.